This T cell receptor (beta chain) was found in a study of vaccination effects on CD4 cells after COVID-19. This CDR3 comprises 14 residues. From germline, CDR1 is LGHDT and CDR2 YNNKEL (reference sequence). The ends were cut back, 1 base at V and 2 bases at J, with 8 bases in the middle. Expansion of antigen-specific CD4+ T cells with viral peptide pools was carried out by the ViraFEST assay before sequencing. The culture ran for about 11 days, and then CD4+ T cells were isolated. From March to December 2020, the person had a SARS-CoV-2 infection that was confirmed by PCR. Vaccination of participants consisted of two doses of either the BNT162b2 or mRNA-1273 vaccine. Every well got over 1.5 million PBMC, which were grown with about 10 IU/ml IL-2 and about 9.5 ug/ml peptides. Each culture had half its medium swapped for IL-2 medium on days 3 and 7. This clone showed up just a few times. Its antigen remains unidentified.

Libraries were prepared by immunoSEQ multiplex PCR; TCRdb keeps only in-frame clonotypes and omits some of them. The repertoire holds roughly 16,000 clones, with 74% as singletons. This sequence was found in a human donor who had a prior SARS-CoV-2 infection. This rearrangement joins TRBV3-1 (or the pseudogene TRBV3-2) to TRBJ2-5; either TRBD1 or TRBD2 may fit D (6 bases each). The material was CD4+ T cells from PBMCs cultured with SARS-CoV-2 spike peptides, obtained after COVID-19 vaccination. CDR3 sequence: CASSQVGGQETQYF. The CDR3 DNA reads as TGTGCCAGCAGCCAAGTAGGGGGGCAAGAGACCCAGTACTTC.